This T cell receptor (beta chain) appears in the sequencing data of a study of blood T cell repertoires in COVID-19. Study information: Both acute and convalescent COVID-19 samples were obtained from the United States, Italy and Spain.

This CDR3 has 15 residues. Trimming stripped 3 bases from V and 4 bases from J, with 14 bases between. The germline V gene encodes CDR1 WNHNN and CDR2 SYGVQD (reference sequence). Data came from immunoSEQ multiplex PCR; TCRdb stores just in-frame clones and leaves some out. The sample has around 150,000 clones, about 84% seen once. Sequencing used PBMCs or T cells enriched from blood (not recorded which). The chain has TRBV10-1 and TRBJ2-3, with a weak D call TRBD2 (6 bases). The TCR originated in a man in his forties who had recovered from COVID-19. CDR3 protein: CASSDGGQGADTQYF. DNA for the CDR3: TGCGCCAGCAGTGACGGAGGGCAGGGAGCAGATACGCAGTATTTT.